These T cell receptor beta chains were read from a single sample in a study of cytomegalovirus exposure and HLA in healthy donors. Only in-frame clones appear in the TCRdb table, and some are missing; sequencing was by immunoSEQ multiplex PCR. This table has 150,000 to 200,000 clones, around 75% appearing once. Sequencing was done on a sample of PBMCs. Receptor source: a woman aged 25-40 years in good health and CMV-seronegative. The CDR3 runs from the conserved cysteine through the conserved F or W. A D gene is named only where the DNA matches it firmly. Clone size is given for some rows only: seen once, a few or many times, or a class if the clone is expanded.

TRBD1,TRBV10-2,TRBJ1-2,NA,CASRKDRGYGYTF,TGCGCCAGCAGAAAGGACAGGGGCTATGGCTACACCTTC
NA,TRBV7-6,TRBJ1-2,NA,CASSSLEGNYGYTF,TGTGCCAGCAGCTCCCTCGAGGGTAACTATGGCTACACCTTC
NA,TRBV4-1,TRBJ1-1,NA,CASSQMVLATEAFF,TGCGCCAGCAGCCAAATGGTGTTGGCCACTGAAGCTTTCTTT
TRBD2,TRBV5-1,TRBJ2-3,NA,CASSLGTSGGSMYF,TGCGCCAGCAGCCTCGGGACTAGCGGGGGCTCAATGTATTTT
TRBD1,TRBV15,TRBJ1-5,NA,CATSSVRGLQPQHF,TGTGCCACCAGTTCGGTCAGGGGGCTTCAGCCCCAGCATTTT
TRBD1,TRBV27,TRBJ1-2,NA,CASSPVGTGHGYTF,TGTGCCAGCAGCCCCGTCGGGACAGGACATGGCTACACCTTC
NA,TRBV19,TRBJ2-7,NA,CASILISGFTYEQYF,TGTGCCAGTATCCTCATATCAGGGTTTACCTACGAGCAGTACTTC
TRBD1,TRBV10-3,TRBJ2-3,NA,CAISPTGAVTDTQYF,TGTGCCATCAGTCCGACAGGGGCCGTCACAGATACGCAGTATTTT
TRBD1,TRBV5-1,TRBJ2-2,NA,CASSLGQGANTGELFF,TGCGCCAGCAGCTTGGGGCAGGGGGCGAACACCGGGGAGCTGTTTTTT
TRBD2,TRBV5-1,TRBJ2-2,few,CASSPPGKAGPYPNTGELFF,TGCGCCAGCAGTCCCCCCGGAAAAGCGGGGCCATACCCGAACACCGGGGAGCTGTTTTTT
NA,TRBV5-1,TRBJ1-2,NA,CASSPNGVGYGYTF,TGCGCCAGCAGCCCAAACGGGGTCGGCTATGGCTACACCTTC
TRBD2,TRBV6-1,TRBJ2-3,NA,CASSDSGGLDTQYF,TGTGCCAGCAGTGATAGCGGGGGGTTAGATACGCAGTATTTT
NA,TRBV2,TRBJ1-5,NA,CASSEARGAGQPQHF,TGTGCCAGCAGTGAGGCCAGGGGCGCAGGCCAGCCCCAGCATTTT
NA,TRBV11-2,TRBJ2-1,NA,CASSLRGTSGGEQFF,TGTGCCAGCAGCTTAAGGGGAACGTCAGGGGGGGAGCAGTTCTTC
NA,TRBV18,TRBJ1-1,NA,CASSPQKSGHTAFF,TGTGCCAGCTCACCCCAAAAGTCGGGACATACAGCTTTCTTT
TRBD1,TRBV15,TRBJ1-5,NA,CATSLGTDFISNQPQHF,TGTGCCACCAGCCTCGGGACAGATTTTATTAGCAATCAGCCCCAGCATTTT
NA,TRBV19,TRBJ1-5,NA,CASSTPYRDNQPQHF,TGTGCCAGTAGTACACCCTACAGGGACAATCAGCCCCAGCATTTT
TRBD1,TRBV18,TRBJ1-2,few,CASSPYGTVNYGYTF,TGTGCCAGCTCACCCTATGGGACAGTTAACTATGGCTACACCTTC
NA,TRBV6-1,TRBJ2-1,NA,CATDPTRSYNEQFF,TGTGCCACCGATCCCACTAGGTCCTACAATGAGCAGTTCTTC
TRBD1,TRBV5-1,TRBJ2-1,NA,CASSLRTGSHEQFF,TGCGCCAGCAGCTTGAGGACAGGGTCCCATGAGCAGTTCTTC
NA,TRBV9,TRBJ1-1,NA,CASSVTDGVNTEAFF,TGTGCCAGCAGCGTCACCGACGGGGTGAACACTGAAGCTTTCTTT
TRBD1,TRBV11-3,TRBJ1-1,NA,CASSSGGLTEAFF,TGTGCCAGCAGCTCAGGGGGGCTCACTGAAGCTTTCTTT
NA,TRBV18,TRBJ1-1,NA,CASSPTNTEAFF,TGTGCCAGCTCACCCACAAACACTGAAGCTTTCTTT
TRBD1,TRBV19,TRBJ1-2,NA,CASSIGTGPLYGYTF,TGTGCCAGTAGTATCGGGACAGGCCCTCTCTATGGCTACACCTTC
TRBD2,TRBV4-3,TRBJ2-3,NA,CASSQGFAPTSGRADTQYF,TGCGCCAGCAGCCAAGGTTTTGCGCCGACTAGCGGGAGGGCAGATACGCAGTATTTT
TRBD2,TRBV29-1,TRBJ2-3,NA,CSVVLAGVGDTQYF,TGCAGCGTTGTGCTAGCGGGAGTAGGAGATACGCAGTATTTT
TRBD1,TRBV12-5,TRBJ2-3,NA,CASGLVLQGAHADTQYF,TGTGCTAGTGGTTTGGTTTTACAGGGGGCTCATGCGGATACGCAGTATTTT
NA,TRBV6-6,TRBJ2-3,NA,CASKTDKASTDTQYF,TGTGCCAGCAAGACCGACAAGGCAAGCACAGATACGCAGTATTTT
NA,TRBV4-1,TRBJ1-4,NA,CASSQDLGPGQRINEKLFF,TGCGCCAGCAGCCAAGATCTGGGTCCCGGACAGCGTATTAATGAAAAACTGTTTTTT
NA,TRBV11-2,TRBJ2-2,NA,CASSSRRSGELFF,TGTGCCAGCAGCTCTAGAAGAAGCGGGGAGCTGTTTTTT
NA,TRBV19,TRBJ1-2,few,CASSIAHSTNYGYTF,TGTGCCAGTAGTATCGCGCACTCCACCAACTATGGCTACACCTTC
NA,TRBV9,TRBJ2-5,NA,CASSYLDLGGETQYF,TGTGCCAGCAGCTATCTAGACCTGGGCGGGGAGACCCAGTACTTC
NA,TRBV7-6,TRBJ1-1,few,CASSLGRAEGTEAFF,TGTGCCAGCAGCTTAGGCAGGGCGGAGGGTACTGAAGCTTTCTTT
NA,TRBV5-4,TRBJ1-2,NA,CASSSVIGYGYTF,TGTGCCAGCAGCTCGGTAATCGGGTATGGCTACACCTTC
NA,TRBV30,TRBJ2-3,NA,CAWSVEGVGTQYF,TGTGCCTGGAGTGTAGAGGGGGTGGGTACGCAGTATTTT
NA,TRBV6-1,TRBJ2-7,NA,CASRKQGTPYEQYF,TGTGCCAGCAGAAAGCAGGGAACCCCCTACGAGCAGTACTTC
NA,TRBV7-6,TRBJ1-5,NA,CASSLGPISRGNQPQHF,TGTGCCAGCAGCTTAGGGCCGATCAGCCGGGGCAATCAGCCCCAGCATTTT
TRBD1,TRBV7-3,TRBJ2-3,NA,CASSSDRGGTDTQYF,TGTGCCAGCAGCTCGGACAGGGGGGGCACAGATACGCAGTATTTT
NA,TRBV7-2,TRBJ1-4,NA,CASSSWGEEKLFF,TGTGCCAGCAGCTCCTGGGGCGAAGAAAAACTGTTTTTT
NA,TRBV7-2,TRBJ1-1,NA,CASSFRLTEAFF,TGTGCCAGCAGCTTCCGGTTGACTGAAGCTTTCTTT
NA,TRBV18,TRBJ2-4,NA,CASSMSGLAKNIQYF,TGTGCCAGCTCAATGTCAGGGTTAGCCAAAAACATTCAGTACTTC
NA,TRBV7-8,TRBJ1-1,NA,CASSLSGQGIDPFF,TGTGCCAGCAGCTTATCGGGTCAGGGGATCGATCCTTTCTTT
NA,TRBV19,TRBJ2-3,once,CASSISSPVTQYF,TGTGCCAGTAGTATTAGCTCTCCCGTTACGCAGTATTTT
NA,TRBV11-2,TRBJ1-1,NA,CASSPQQGPDTEAFF,TGTGCCAGTAGCCCCCAACAGGGCCCGGACACTGAAGCTTTCTTT
TRBD1,TRBV5-5,TRBJ1-1,NA,CASSPGQGPSIMNTEAFF,TGTGCCAGCAGCCCCGGACAGGGACCCTCGATTATGAACACTGAAGCTTTCTTT
NA,TRBV29-1,TRBJ1-1,NA,CSVVIWKLETEAFF,TGCAGCGTTGTTATTTGGAAGCTAGAAACTGAAGCTTTCTTT
TRBD2,TRBV4-3,TRBJ2-1,NA,CASSQDPSGRASEQFF,TGCGCCAGCAGCCAAGATCCTAGCGGGAGGGCCAGTGAGCAGTTCTTC
NA,TRBV30,TRBJ1-1,NA,CVWSVSRGRRRYTEAFF,TGTGTCTGGAGTGTAAGCCGCGGACGACGGAGGTACACTGAAGCTTTCTTT
TRBD1,TRBV5-4,TRBJ1-1,NA,CASSNDRGTEAFF,TGTGCCAGCAGCAACGACAGGGGCACTGAAGCTTTCTTT
NA,TRBV7-9,TRBJ2-5,few,CASSLDGLAIEQYF,TGTGCCAGCAGCTTAGATGGTCTAGCAATTGAGCAGTACTTC